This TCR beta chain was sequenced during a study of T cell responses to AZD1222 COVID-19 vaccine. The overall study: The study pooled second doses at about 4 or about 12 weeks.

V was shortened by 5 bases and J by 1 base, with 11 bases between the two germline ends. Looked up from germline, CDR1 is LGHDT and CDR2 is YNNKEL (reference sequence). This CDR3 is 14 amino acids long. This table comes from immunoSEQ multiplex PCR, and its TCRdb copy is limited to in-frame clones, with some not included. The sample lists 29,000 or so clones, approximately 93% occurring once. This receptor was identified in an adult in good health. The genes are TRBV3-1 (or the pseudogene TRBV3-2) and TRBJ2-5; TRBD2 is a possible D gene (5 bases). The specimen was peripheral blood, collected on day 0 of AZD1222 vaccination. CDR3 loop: CASSKGLSQETQYF. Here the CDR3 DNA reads TGTGCCAGCAGCAAAGGACTGTCCCAAGAGACCCAGTACTTC.